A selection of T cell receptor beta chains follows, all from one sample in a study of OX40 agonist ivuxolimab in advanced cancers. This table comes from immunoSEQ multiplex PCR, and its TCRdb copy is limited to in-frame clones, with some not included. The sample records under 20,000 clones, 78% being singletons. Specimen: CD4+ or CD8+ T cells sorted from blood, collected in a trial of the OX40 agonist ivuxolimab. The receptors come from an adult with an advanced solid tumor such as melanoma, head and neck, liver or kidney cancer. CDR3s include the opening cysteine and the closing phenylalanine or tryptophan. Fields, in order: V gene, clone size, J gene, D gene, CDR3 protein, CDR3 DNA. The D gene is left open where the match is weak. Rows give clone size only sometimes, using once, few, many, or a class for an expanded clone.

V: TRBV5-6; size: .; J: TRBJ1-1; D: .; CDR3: CASSSPRQHTEAFF; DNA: TGTGCCAGCAGCTCCCCGCGGCAGCACACTGAAGCTTTCTTT
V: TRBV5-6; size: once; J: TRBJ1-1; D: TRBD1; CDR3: CASSFARDRGTHTEAFF; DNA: TGTGCCAGCAGCTTCGCCCGGGACAGGGGAACACACACTGAAGCTTTCTTT
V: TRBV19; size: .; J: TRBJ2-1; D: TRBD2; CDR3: CASSIDASGRSYNEQFF; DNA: TGTGCCAGTAGTATAGACGCCAGCGGGAGATCCTACAATGAGCAGTTCTTC
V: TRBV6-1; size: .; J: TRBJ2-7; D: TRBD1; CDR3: CASSYDRATYEQYF; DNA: TGTGCCAGCAGTTATGACAGGGCCACCTACGAGCAGTACTTC
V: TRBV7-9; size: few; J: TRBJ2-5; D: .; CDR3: CASRPTSQETQYF; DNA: TGTGCCAGCCGCCCGACGAGCCAAGAGACCCAGTACTTC
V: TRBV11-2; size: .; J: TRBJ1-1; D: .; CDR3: CASSFNTEAFF; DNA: TGTGCCAGCAGCTTTAACACTGAAGCTTTCTTT
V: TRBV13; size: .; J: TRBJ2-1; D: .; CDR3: CASAGAGLFEQFF; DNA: TGTGCCAGCGCCGGCGCAGGGCTTTTTGAGCAGTTCTTC
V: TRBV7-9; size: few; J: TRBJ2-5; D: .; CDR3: CASSLGGVRETQYF; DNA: TGTGCCAGCAGTCTAGGGGGAGTGCGAGAGACCCAGTACTTC
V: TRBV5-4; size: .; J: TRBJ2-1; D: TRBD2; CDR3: CASSVSGTSGRAGGNEQFF; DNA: TGTGCCAGCAGCGTATCCGGGACTAGCGGGAGGGCGGGAGGAAATGAGCAGTTCTTC
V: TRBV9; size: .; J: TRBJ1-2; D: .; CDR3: CASSVVAATNYGYTF; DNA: TGTGCCAGCAGCGTAGTGGCCGCTACTAACTATGGCTACACCTTC
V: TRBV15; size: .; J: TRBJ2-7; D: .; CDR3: CATSRDAGGRGVSYEQYF; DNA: TGTGCCACCAGCAGAGATGCCGGGGGCCGGGGAGTCTCCTACGAGCAGTACTTC
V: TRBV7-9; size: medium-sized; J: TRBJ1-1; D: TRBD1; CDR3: CASSSMGGGRTEAFF; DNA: TGTGCCAGCAGCTCAATGGGAGGGGGCAGAACTGAAGCTTTCTTT
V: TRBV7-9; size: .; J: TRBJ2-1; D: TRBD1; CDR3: CASSLGGGQGRDEQFF; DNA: TGTGCCAGCAGCTTAGGAGGGGGACAGGGGAGAGATGAGCAGTTCTTC
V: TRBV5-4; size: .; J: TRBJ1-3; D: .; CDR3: CASSSDTKVTIYF; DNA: TGTGCCAGCAGCTCGGACACAAAGGTCACCATATATTTT
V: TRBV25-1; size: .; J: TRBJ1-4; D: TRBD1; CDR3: CASSGWTGGNEKLFF; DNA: TGTGCCAGCAGTGGATGGACAGGTGGGAATGAAAAACTGTTTTTT
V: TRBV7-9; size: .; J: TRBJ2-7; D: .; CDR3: CASSLALGRANEQYF; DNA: TGTGCCAGCAGCTTAGCGCTGGGCAGGGCCAACGAGCAGTACTTC
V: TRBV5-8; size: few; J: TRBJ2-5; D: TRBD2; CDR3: CASSFGLVVETQYF; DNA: TGTGCCAGCAGCTTTGGACTAGTCGTAGAGACCCAGTACTTC
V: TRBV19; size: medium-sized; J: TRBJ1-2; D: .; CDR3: CASTQDRFVYYGYTF; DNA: TGTGCCAGTACCCAGGACAGATTTGTATACTATGGCTACACCTTC
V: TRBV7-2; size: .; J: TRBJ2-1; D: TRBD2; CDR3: CASSLAASGDYNEQFF; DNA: TGTGCCAGCAGCTTAGCGGCTAGCGGAGACTACAATGAGCAGTTCTTC
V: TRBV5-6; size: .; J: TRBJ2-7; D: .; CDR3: CASSLEQGRIYYEQYF; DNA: TGTGCCAGCAGCTTGGAACAGGGTCGAATCTACTACGAGCAGTACTTC
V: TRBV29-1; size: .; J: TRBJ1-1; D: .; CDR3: CSVDTGVNTEAFF; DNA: TGCAGCGTTGACACCGGGGTGAACACTGAAGCTTTCTTT
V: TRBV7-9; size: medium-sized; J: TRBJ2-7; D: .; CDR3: CASSKGPNYEQYF; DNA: TGTGCCAGCAGCAAGGGCCCAAACTACGAGCAGTACTTC
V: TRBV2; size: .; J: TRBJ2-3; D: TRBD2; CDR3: CASSEWGLDQDTQYF; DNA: TGTGCCAGCAGTGAGTGGGGACTAGATCAAGATACGCAGTATTTT
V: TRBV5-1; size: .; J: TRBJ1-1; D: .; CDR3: CASSPTISNTEAFF; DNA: TGCGCCAGCAGCCCCACTATATCGAACACTGAAGCTTTCTTT
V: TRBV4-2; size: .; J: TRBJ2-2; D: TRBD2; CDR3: CASSHWTSGRTDTGELFF; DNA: TGTGCCAGCAGCCACTGGACTAGCGGGAGGACGGACACCGGGGAGCTGTTTTTT
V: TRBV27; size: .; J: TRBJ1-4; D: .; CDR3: CASSLQTNEKLFF; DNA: TGTGCCAGCAGTTTACAGACTAATGAAAAGCTGTTTTTT